These 5 T cell receptor beta chains were all obtained from the same sample, sequenced in a study of shared clonotypes between healthy human individuals. Data came from immunoSEQ multiplex PCR; TCRdb stores just in-frame clones and leaves some out. In the table there are about 380,000 clones, around 96% of which are singletons. The sample consisted of memory CD8+ T cells sorted from blood. Subset meaning: CD45RO+ cells pooled with CCR7-negative TemRA cells. The receptors originated from a man aged 25 to 40 in good health.

There are a few counts of this clone. The rearrangement links TRBV5-1 to TRBJ1-2, with TRBD1 matching 7 bases. This CDR3 contains 15 residues. The V gene's germline CDR1 is SGHRS and CDR2 YFSETQ. Trimming took 2 bases from V and 5 from J; bases not matched to a gene: 9. This CDR3 reads CASSLRTGPTYGYTF. The CDR3 coding sequence is TGCGCCAGCAGCTTAAGGACAGGCCCCACTTATGGCTACACCTTC.

J is TRBJ1-1 and V is TRBV30, with D possibly TRBD1 on 5 matching bases. CDR3 length: 12 residues. Germline CDR1 and CDR2: GTSNPN and SVGIG (reference sequence). The V and J ends lost 3 bases and 5 bases respectively, with 10 bases between them. CDR3 bases: TGTGCCTGGAGAGAAGGGGTAACTGAAGCTTTCTTT. Translated: CAWREGVTEAFF. Full variable domain (missing parts from reference TRBV30 and TRBJ1-1): SQTIHQWPATLVQPVGSPLSLECTVEGTSNPNLYWYRQAAGRGLQLLFYSVGIGQISSEVPQNLSASRPQDRQFILSSKKLLLSDSGFYLCAWREGVTEAFFGQGTRLTVV.

The chain combines TRBV9 with TRBJ1-3, with a possible D match to TRBD1 (5 bases). This CDR3 has 17 residues. Trimming took off 0 bases at V and 6 bases at J, with 19 bases between the two ends. Germline loops: CDR1 SGDLS, CDR2 YYNGEE. The CDR3 is CASSVVVGYWDENTIYF. The CDR3 DNA reads TGTGCCAGCAGCGTAGTTGTCGGTTACTGGGACGAAAACACCATATATTTT.

CDR3: CASSLALASSTDTQYF. The DNA for the CDR3 is TGTGCCAGCAGCTTAGCACTAGCGTCTAGCACAGATACGCAGTATTTT. The rearrangement uses TRBV7-2 and TRBJ2-3, with TRBD2 identical over 7 bases. After removal of 0 bases from V and 0 bases from J, the junction contained 3 bases not matched to a gene. Per germline, CDR1 SGHTA and CDR2 FQGNSA. CDR3 length equals 16 residues. The full variable domain, its missing parts supplied by reference TRBV7-2 and TRBJ2-3, is GAGVSQSPSNKVTEKGKDVELRCDPISGHTALYWYRQSLGQGLEFLIYFQGNSAPDKSGLPSDRFSAERTGGSVSTLTIQRTQQEDSAVYLCASSLALASSTDTQYFGPGTRLTVL.

The chain has TRBV2 and TRBJ2-5, with D tentatively TRBD2 (6 bases). Trimming took 4 bases from V and 9 from J, leaving 21 bases between them. From germline, CDR1 is SNHLY and CDR2 FYNNEI. The CDR3 runs 15 residues. The CDR3 is CASSVGTVMARAQYF. The CDR3 DNA follows: TGTGCCAGCAGTGTTGGGACTGTGATGGCTCGGGCCCAGTACTTC.